This T cell receptor (beta chain) is drawn from a study of identifying expanded T cells in peripheral blood. The CDR3 consists of 15 residues. The germline gives CDR1 MGHRA, CDR2 YSYEKL. V lost 0 bases, J lost 9 bases, and 17 bases lay in between. During the collection period, no donor immune events like infections were recorded. Repertoires were generated with immunoSEQ multiplex PCR, while TCRdb's copy carries only in-frame clones and drops some. The data contain about 90,000 clones, 86% of them seen just once; the ten biggest clones take up over 5%. The chain combines TRBV4-1 with TRBJ2-5; possible D gene TRBD1, 6 bases. The receptor was derived from a person between 18 and 75 years old in good health. Sequenced: blood. The CDR3 region has the DNA TGCGCCAGCAGCCAAGATCAGGGGTTTGGTGTGGCCCAGTACTTC. It translates to CASSQDQGFGVAQYF.